These 12 T cell receptor beta chains share one sample of origin, sequenced in a study of blood T cell repertoires in COVID-19. Repertoires were generated with immunoSEQ multiplex PCR, while TCRdb's copy carries only in-frame clones and drops some. The sample has roughly 80,000 clones; 82% are singletons. The sample comprised peripheral blood. The source of these receptors is a human donor in a cohort sampled during active COVID-19.

J is TRBJ1-1 and V is TRBV6-6; D is ambiguous. V was pared by 0 bases and J by 7 bases, with 9 bases between. The germline V gene has CDR1 MNHNY and CDR2 SVGAGI (reference sequence). The CDR3 runs 13 residues. The CDR3 loop reads CASSYSELGEAFF. The DNA for the CDR3 is TGTGCCAGCAGTTACTCGGAGCTGGGTGAAGCTTTCTTT.

This clone was observed a few times. The chain carries TRBV7-9 and TRBJ1-5, with unresolved D. The CDR3 is 17 residues long. Germline V gene sequence: CDR1 SEHNR, CDR2 FQNEAQ (reference sequence). Trimming cost V 0 bases and J 4 bases, with 16 bases left between them. CDR3: CASSLARFGEGNQPQHF. CDR3 nucleotide sequence: TGTGCCAGCAGCTTAGCGCGGTTTGGGGAGGGAAATCAGCCCCAGCATTTT.

V usage is TRBV28 and J usage is TRBJ1-5; 8 bases line up with TRBD1. Germline V gives CDR1 MDHEN, CDR2 SYDVKM. J gave up 2 bases and V 6 bases, and 6 bases lay outside the gene matches. The CDR3 contains 15 residues. The CDR3 region has the DNA TGTGCCAGCAGAAGGACAGGGCAGCGCAATCAGCCCCAGCATTTT. Its translation: CASRRTGQRNQPQHF.

This chain links TRBV12-3 or TRBV12-4 with TRBJ2-3; D is unresolved. The CDR3 contains 13 residues. V shed 2 bases and J shed 6 bases, with 9 bases lying between them. Written as DNA, the CDR3 is TGTGCCAGCAGTTTAAACAGTAGGGATACGCAGTATTTT. Amino acid sequence: CASSLNSRDTQYF.

V and J are TRBV3-1 (or the pseudogene TRBV3-2) and TRBJ1-1, with D uncertain. The germline CDR1 and CDR2 sequences are LGHDT and YNNKEL (reference sequence). The CDR3 loop spans 14 amino acids. The ends were cut back, 1 base at V and 7 bases at J, with 13 bases in the middle. The CDR3 coding sequence is TGTGCCAGCAGCCAAGGGGCCTCCATGATTGAAGCTTTCTTT. This codes for CASSQGASMIEAFF.

CDR3 sequence: CASSAGLAGVKEQFF. In nucleotides, the CDR3 is TGCGCCAGCAGTGCGGGACTAGCGGGGGTTAAGGAGCAGTTCTTC. The chain employs TRBV10-2 and TRBJ2-1, with 14 bases matching TRBD2. Germline V gene lookup returns CDR1 WSHSY and CDR2 SAAADI. CDR3 length: 15 residues. V was pared by 4 bases and J by 10 bases, with 6 bases of the junction left unmatched.

The chain couples TRBV6-5 to TRBJ1-4, with 7 positions matching TRBD1. Germline values: CDR1 MNHEY, CDR2 SVGAGI. The CDR3 extends over 13 amino acids. After removal of 8 bases from V and 7 bases from J, the junction contained 7 bases not matched to a gene. This CDR3 is CASSIRGSEKLFF. As DNA, the CDR3 is TGTGCCAGCTCAATCAGGGGGTCTGAAAAACTGTTTTTT.

The V gene is TRBV5-1, the J gene TRBJ2-7, with a possible D match to TRBD1 (5 bases). V lost 0 bases, J lost 6 bases, and 13 bases lay in between. Germline CDR1 and CDR2: SGHRS and YFSETQ. The CDR3 has 14 amino acids. The CDR3, as DNA: TGCGCCAGCAGCTTGGGGGGCCCGGATCCCGAGCAGTACTTC. This codes for CASSLGGPDPEQYF.

The J gene is TRBJ2-7, the V gene TRBV7-2, with D tentatively TRBD1 (5 bases). Trimming cost V 3 bases and J 3 bases, with 15 bases left between them. CDR1 and CDR2 from the germline V gene are SGHTA and FQGNSA. The CDR3 length is 15 residues. CDR3 nucleotide sequence: TGTGCCAGCAGCTTGTCACAGGTCGTTGGCTACGAGCAGTACTTC. This encodes CASSLSQVVGYEQYF. The full variable domain, its missing parts supplied by reference TRBV7-2 and TRBJ2-7, is GAGVSQSPSNKVTEKGKDVELRCDPISGHTALYWYRQSLGQGLEFLIYFQGNSAPDKSGLPSDRFSAERTGGSVSTLTIQRTQQEDSAVYLCASSLSQVVGYEQYFGPGTRLTVT.

This clone was observed a few times. The chain joins TRBV3-1 (or the pseudogene TRBV3-2) to TRBJ1-2, with 9 bases identical to TRBD1. Germline CDR1 is LGHDT and CDR2 is YNNKEL (reference sequence). The junction had 13 bases not matched to a gene; V was cut back by 4 bases and J by 4 bases. CDR3 length: 17 residues. CDR3 sequence: CASSLGYSGQGLYGYTF. DNA of the CDR3: TGTGCCAGCAGCCTAGGTTACTCGGGACAGGGCCTCTATGGCTACACCTTC.

J is TRBJ1-6 and V is TRBV15; tentatively, D is TRBD1 (5 bases). The CDR3 extends over 15 amino acids. The germline V gene encodes CDR1 LNHNV and CDR2 YYDKDF (reference sequence). Trimming took 5 bases from V and 10 from J, leaving 18 bases between them. CDR3 protein: CATSQSVQGRSPLHF. The CDR3 region has the DNA TGTGCCACCAGCCAGTCGGTTCAGGGAAGGTCACCCCTCCACTTT.

The chain recombines TRBV1 with TRBJ1-4; no DNA check was done on the table's D call, TRBD1. TRBV1 constitutes a pseudogene. This CDR3 has 19 residues. The CDR3 reads CTSSHSWTGDMRPDEKLFF. In DNA, the CDR3 is TGCACCAGCAGCCACTCGTGGACAGGGGATATGCGTCCGGATGAAAAACTGTTTTTT.